This T cell receptor (beta chain) was sequenced for a study of radiotherapy plus CTLA-4 blockade in lung cancer. Overall study context: Objective responses arose in roughly 17% of patients, and under 40% experienced disease control.

Only in-frame clones appear in the TCRdb table, and some are missing; sequencing was by immunoSEQ multiplex PCR. The table includes 83,000 or so clones, 83% detected once. Study conclusions and caveats: Among blood TCR repertoires after radiotherapy plus ipilimumab, tumor-derived clones expanded.

A remark on this clone: Its antigen is still unknown.

The source is a human donor with non-small cell lung cancer who had stable disease on radiotherapy plus ipilimumab. Sequencing was performed on peripheral blood, taken from a patient treated with radiotherapy plus ipilimumab.

Here the CDR3 DNA reads TGTGCCAGCAGCGTACTAGCATCGTCGGGGGAGCAGTACTTC. It is translated as CASSVLASSGEQYF. V and J are TRBV9 and TRBJ2-7, with D tentatively TRBD2 (5 bases). V was clipped by 1 base and J by 7 bases, with 15 bases between them. The germline V gene has CDR1 SGDLS and CDR2 YYNGEE. This CDR3 has 14 residues.